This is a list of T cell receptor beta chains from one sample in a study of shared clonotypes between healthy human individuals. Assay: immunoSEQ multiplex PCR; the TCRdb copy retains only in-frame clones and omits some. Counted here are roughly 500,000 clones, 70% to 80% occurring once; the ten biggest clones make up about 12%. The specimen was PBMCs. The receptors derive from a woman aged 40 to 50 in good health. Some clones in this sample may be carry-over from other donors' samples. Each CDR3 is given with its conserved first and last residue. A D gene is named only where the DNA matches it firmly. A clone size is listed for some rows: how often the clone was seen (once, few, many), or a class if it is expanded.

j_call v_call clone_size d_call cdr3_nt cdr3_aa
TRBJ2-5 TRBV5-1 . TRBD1 TGCGCCAGCAGTTATCGGCCGGGACAGGGGTTTGAGACCCAGTACTTC CASSYRPGQGFETQYF
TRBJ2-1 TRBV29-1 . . TGCAGCGTGACCCCCGAGGGGGGAGTGGGGTTCTTC CSVTPEGGVGFF
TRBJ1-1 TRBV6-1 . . TGTGCCAGCAGTGATTATCGCCCGTGGGGCACTGAAGCTTTCTTT CASSDYRPWGTEAFF
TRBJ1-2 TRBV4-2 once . TGTGCCAGCAGCCAAGACGGGGCAGACGTCAACTATGGCTACACCTTC CASSQDGADVNYGYTF
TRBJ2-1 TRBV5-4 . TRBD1 TGTGCCAGCAGCAACGTGGGACAGGCCTATGAGCAGTTCTTC CASSNVGQAYEQFF
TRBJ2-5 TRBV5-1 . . TGCGCCAGCAGCTCCGGCGGTAAGGCCGAAGAGACCCAGTACTTC CASSSGGKAEETQYF
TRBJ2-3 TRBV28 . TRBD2 TGTGCCATCGGAACCACCCCGGGGGGGAGTGATACGCAGTATTTT CAIGTTPGGSDTQYF
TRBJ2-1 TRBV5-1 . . TGCGCCAGCAGCTTGGATGGGGGACTCTCCTACAATGAGCAGTTCTTC CASSLDGGLSYNEQFF
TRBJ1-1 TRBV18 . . TGTGCCAGCTCACCACAGGGTTTCCCTGAAGCTTTCTTT CASSPQGFPEAFF
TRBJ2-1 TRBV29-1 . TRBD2 TGCAGCGTTGGGGGTCCGGGACTAGCGGGAGGCAGGGGAAATGAGCAGTTCTTC CSVGGPGLAGGRGNEQFF
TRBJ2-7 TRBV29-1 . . TGCAGCGTTGAAAAGGGGGGCTACGAGCAGTACTTC CSVEKGGYEQYF
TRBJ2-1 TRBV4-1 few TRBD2 TGCGCCAGCAGCCAAGGGTTTAGCGGGAGGTACAATGAGCAGTTCTTC CASSQGFSGRYNEQFF
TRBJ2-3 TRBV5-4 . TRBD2 TGTGCCAGCAGCTTAACTAGCGGGAGCACAGATACGCAGTATTTT CASSLTSGSTDTQYF
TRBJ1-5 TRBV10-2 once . TGCGCCAGCAGTGAGTCGGGGGTTAGCAATCAGCCCCAGCATTTT CASSESGVSNQPQHF
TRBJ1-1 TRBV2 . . TGTGCCAGCAGGGGAGCTTGGGGGGGCACTGAAGCTTTCTTT CASRGAWGGTEAFF
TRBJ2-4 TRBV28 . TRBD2 TGTGCCAGCAGTGTCCCGGGACTACCAGCCAAAAACATTCAGTACTTC CASSVPGLPAKNIQYF
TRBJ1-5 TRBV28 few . TGTGCCAGCAGGTCGGGCAGCCAGCCCCAGCATTTT CASRSGSQPQHF
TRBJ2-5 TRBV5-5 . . TGTGCCAGCAGCGTGAAGGGAGGAGAGCAAGAGACCCAGTACTTC CASSVKGGEQETQYF
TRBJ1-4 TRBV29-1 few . TGCAGCGCAGGGTATGGGAATGAAAAACTGTTTTTT CSAGYGNEKLFF
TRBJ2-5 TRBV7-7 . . TGTGCTAGCAGCTTAGGAGTACAAGAGACCCAGTACTTC CASSLGVQETQYF
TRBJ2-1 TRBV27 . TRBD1 TGTGCCAGCAGGCGTGGGACAGGGACGGCAGGGGAGCAGTTCTTC CASRRGTGTAGEQFF
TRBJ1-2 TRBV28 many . TGTGCCAGCAGTTTAATTTTGGGGGCGGAGAAGAATTATGGCTACACCTTC CASSLILGAEKNYGYTF
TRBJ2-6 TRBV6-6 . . TGTGCCAGCAGTTACTCTGGGTACGTCCTGACTTTC CASSYSGYVLTF
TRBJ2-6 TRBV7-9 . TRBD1 TGTGCCAGCAGCTCCGGACAGGGCCCCCCTGGGGCCAACGTCCTGACTTTC CASSSGQGPPGANVLTF
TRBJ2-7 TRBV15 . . TGTGCCACCAGCAGAGATGAGACTAGTATCCACGAGCAGTACTTC CATSRDETSIHEQYF
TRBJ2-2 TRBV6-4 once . TGTGCCAGCAGTGACAGCAGGGGTCCATCCGGCACCGGGGAGCTGTTTTTT CASSDSRGPSGTGELFF
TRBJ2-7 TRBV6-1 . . TGTGCCAGCAGTGAAGCGGGCGGGGGCAGAAGCTCCTACGAGCAGTACTTC CASSEAGGGRSSYEQYF
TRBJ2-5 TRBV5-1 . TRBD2 TGCGCCAGCAGCTTGGAGTCGGGAGGGCAAGAGACCCAGTACTTC CASSLESGGQETQYF
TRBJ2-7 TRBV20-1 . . TGCAGTGCTGAAAACAGCTACGAGCAGTACTTC CSAENSYEQYF
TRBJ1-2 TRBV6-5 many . TGTGCCAGCAGTTCGCGAAGGACAATAAACTATGGCTACACCTTC CASSSRRTINYGYTF
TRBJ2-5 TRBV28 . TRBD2 TGTGCCAGCAGGGTAGCGGGGGATAAAGAGACCCAGTACTTC CASRVAGDKETQYF
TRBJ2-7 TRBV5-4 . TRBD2 TGTGCCAGCAGCTGGGCGCCTAGCGGCTCCTACGAGCAGTACTTC CASSWAPSGSYEQYF
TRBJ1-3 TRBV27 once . TGTGCCAGTGGAGATCCGACAGATTTCAACTTCCTCTCTGGAAACACCATATATTTT CASGDPTDFNFLSGNTIYF
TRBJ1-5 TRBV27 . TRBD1 TGTGCCAGCCGCCAGGGGGGGGGATTTAGACAGCCCCAGCATTTT CASRQGGGFRQPQHF
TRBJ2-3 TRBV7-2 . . TGTGCCAGCAGCTTAGGGGACGGCCCCGGGGATACGCAGTATTTT CASSLGDGPGDTQYF
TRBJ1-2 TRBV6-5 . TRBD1 TGTGCCAGCCGGACAGGATCTAACTATGGCTACACCTTC CASRTGSNYGYTF
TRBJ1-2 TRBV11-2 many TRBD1 TGTGCCAGCAGCCTGACGTCCCCAACAGGGGTTCCCACCTTC CASSLTSPTGVPTF
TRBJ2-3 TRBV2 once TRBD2 TGTGCCAGCGCGATAGCGGGAGGCTTCACAGATACGCGGTATTTT CASAIAGGFTDTRYF
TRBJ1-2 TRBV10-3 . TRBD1 TGTGCCATCAGTGAGTCACAGGGGGCCTCTGGCTACACCTTC CAISESQGASGYTF
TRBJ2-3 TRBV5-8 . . TGTGCCAGCAGCTGGAGTGAGAGGGCAGATACGCAGTATTTT CASSWSERADTQYF
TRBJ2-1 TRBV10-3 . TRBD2 TGTGCCATCAGGACTAGCGGGTTTTGGGGCGAACAGTTCTTC CAIRTSGFWGEQFF
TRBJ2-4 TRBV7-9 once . TGTGCCAGCAGCTACAACCGGGGCAAAAACATTCAGTACTTC CASSYNRGKNIQYF
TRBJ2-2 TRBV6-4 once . TGTGCCAGCAGTGACGGTCACGGCAGCACCGGGGAGCTGTTTTTT CASSDGHGSTGELFF
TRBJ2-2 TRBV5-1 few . TGCGCCAGCAGCTTGGGGCCAGTGGGGGAGCTGTTTTTT CASSLGPVGELFF
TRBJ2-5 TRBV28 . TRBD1 TGTGCCAGCAGTAACAGGGGAGAGACCCAGTACTTC CASSNRGETQYF
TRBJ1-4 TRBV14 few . TGTGCCAGCAGCCAAGCCCGTACTATAGGAGCTAATGAAAAACTGTTTTTT CASSQARTIGANEKLFF
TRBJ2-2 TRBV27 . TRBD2 TGTGCCAGCAGTTTAGTAGCTAGCGGGAGGATGGGCACCGGGGAGCTGTTTTTT CASSLVASGRMGTGELFF
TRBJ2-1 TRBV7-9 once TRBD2 TGTGCCACCTCGACACCCGGCGGGACTAGCGCTTACAATGAGCAGTTCTTC CATSTPGGTSAYNEQFF
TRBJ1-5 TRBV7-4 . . TGTGCCAGCAGCATCACGCCGGCCCGCCTTCCTAATCAGCCCCAGCATTTT CASSITPARLPNQPQHF
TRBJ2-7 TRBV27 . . TGTGCCAGCAGTTTATTTGTCGGGAACCCCTACGAGCAGTACTTC CASSLFVGNPYEQYF
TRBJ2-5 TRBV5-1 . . TGCGCCAGCAGTTGGGGTAGCGGACAAGAGACCCAGTACTTC CASSWGSGQETQYF
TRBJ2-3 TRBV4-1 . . TGCGCCAGCAGCCAAGGGACAGTCACAGATACGCAGTATTTT CASSQGTVTDTQYF
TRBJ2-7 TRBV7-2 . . TGTGCCAGCAGCTCCCTCTACGAGCAGTACTTC CASSSLYEQYF
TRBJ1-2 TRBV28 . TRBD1 TGTGCCAGCAGCATACCGGGACAGGACCCCTATGGCTACACCTTC CASSIPGQDPYGYTF
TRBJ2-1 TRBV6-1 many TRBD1 TGTGCCAGCAAGGAACAGGGGGCAAGCGATGAGCAGTTCTTC CASKEQGASDEQFF
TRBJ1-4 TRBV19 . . TGTGCCAGTAGTATAGCTGACCGCTTGAATGAAAAACTGTTTTTT CASSIADRLNEKLFF
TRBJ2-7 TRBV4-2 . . TGTGCCAGCAGCCAAGAGGCAGGGCCGTACTACGAGCAGTACTTC CASSQEAGPYYEQYF
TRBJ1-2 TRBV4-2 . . TGTGCCAGCAGCCCCGATGACGGGAACTATGGCTACACCTTC CASSPDDGNYGYTF
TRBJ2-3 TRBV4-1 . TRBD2 TGCGCCAGCAGCCATCCCGGGACTAGCGGGAGAGTGGGGCAGTATTTT CASSHPGTSGRVGQYF
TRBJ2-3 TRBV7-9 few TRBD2 TGTGCCAGCAACCGGGGGAGCGGGAGGGGAGATACGCAGTATTTT CASNRGSGRGDTQYF